This T cell receptor (beta chain) was captured in a study of beta chain features in type 1 diabetes (dated by TCRdb to about 2018). Background on the whole study: Mean age, gender distribution, total cell number and subset yield were not different between patients and healthy donors. A total of 100 million to 110 million sorted cells were examined across all samples, and a strong correlation was observed between cell number per subset and RNA yield. In the study, TCRB repertoires of sorted circulating CD4+ T cell subsets from recently diagnosed type 1 diabetes patients were compared with those of matched healthy donors. Regulatory and stem cell-like memory subsets were isolated from only 8 patients and roughly 8 healthy donors, whereas naive and central memory subsets came from all 30 or so donors.

A single peripheral blood draw of about 116 mL on average was collected from each donor into heparinised tubes. A BD FACSAria II was used to sort naive, central memory, regulatory and stem cell-like memory CD4+ T cells with a panel that included CD45RO, CCR7, CD25, CD127, CD95 and CD27. All sorted populations exceeded 95% purity. PBMCs were separated immediately by Lymphoprep density gradient centrifugation and were stained directly, without being cultured. So that batch effects would be minimized, each experiment stained and sorted samples in pairs, pairing one healthy donor with one patient. Results the study describes overall, beyond this receptor: A moderate but significant shortening of TCRB CDR3 length was observed in type 1 diabetes patients in all four CD4+ subsets. HLA sub-analyses involved small numbers of individuals, so any influence of HLA type on TCRB rearrangement remained unresolved. Patients with type 1 diabetes made fewer insertions and deleted more nucleotides at VDJ recombination sites, implying thymic rearrangement abnormalities. The naive, central memory and regulatory TCRB repertoires appeared to resemble one another more closely among patients than among healthy donors. Because cDNA was sequenced instead of genomic DNA, activated cells with high expression could be over-represented, although the groups did not differ in activation or CD3 levels. Shorter templates might have been favored by PCR, but patient and control samples were amplified and corrected together, so both groups would have been affected equally by any skew.

The entire amount of isolated RNA was reverse transcribed using the High Capacity cDNA Reverse Transcription Kit, so the sequenced TCRB transcripts were expressed ones. Naive, central memory and regulatory T cell samples underwent deep immunoSEQ sequencing, averaging about 3.5 million total reads per sample. After sorted cells were lysed in RLT buffer, RNA was extracted with DNase-treated RNeasy Micro or Mini kits, with the choice depending on cell number. Each cell subset was processed separately to prevent cross-contamination, with patient and healthy donor samples processed together. TCRB sequences were amplified from cDNA with the immunoSEQ multiplex PCR, producing 87-bp fragments spanning the CDR3 region. Sequencing of the amplicons was performed on the Illumina HiSeq platform. The authors' analysis ran thus. PCR bias was computationally corrected using synthetic template baselines, reads within Hamming distance 2 were collapsed, and singletons that could not be merged were discarded. Reads were aligned against IMGT so that V, D and J genes, CDR3 length and insertions or deletions at six rearrangement sites could be assigned. Within each subset, clonotype counts were normalized to sorted cell number, and only after that were true diversity and Gini coefficients computed with the tcR R package. The overlap coefficient, calculated on TCRB nucleotide sequences, was used to measure repertoire sharing. TCRdb re-hosts the immuneACCESS table, in-frame sequences only. Its copies lack some clones; in the studies checked, an unresolved V gene accounts for under half of them, and the cause for the rest is not known. D and trimming were read from the DNA, whereas the V and J calls and clone size are those reported in that table. The sample yields 310,000 or so clones; approximately 9.9% were counted once. Around 1% of the sample is taken by the ten largest.

This clone was observed a handful of times. Its recognized antigen is unknown. Nothing much larger sits one base from this clone, and base qualities are not available. CDR1 and CDR2 are read off the germline V gene as SGHRS and YFSETQ. The CDR3 starts with the cysteine, ends with the phenylalanine, and has 14 residues. Only CDR3 DNA remains: 42 bases, in frame from the first base. V lost 4 bases and J lost 9 bases, and the count of bases not matched to a germline gene is 4. The TCR was taken from a man aged 30 to 39 with type 1 diabetes. Sequenced input: central memory CD4+ T cells from blood. The receptor chain draws on TRBV5-1 and TRBJ1-6, and TRBD1 aligns with 10 junction nucleotides. The nucleotide sequence reads TGCGCCAGCAGCCTCCGGGACAGGGGTTCACCCCTCCACTTT. It specifies CASSLRDRGSPLHF. Supplemented by the reference TRBV5-1 and TRBJ1-6 proteins around the CDR3, the complete variable domain is KAGVTQTPRYLIKTRGQQVTLSCSPISGHRSVSWYQQTPGQGLQFLFEYFSETQRNKGNFPGRFSGRQFSNSRSEMNVSTLELGDSALYLCASSLRDRGSPLHFGNGTRLTVT.